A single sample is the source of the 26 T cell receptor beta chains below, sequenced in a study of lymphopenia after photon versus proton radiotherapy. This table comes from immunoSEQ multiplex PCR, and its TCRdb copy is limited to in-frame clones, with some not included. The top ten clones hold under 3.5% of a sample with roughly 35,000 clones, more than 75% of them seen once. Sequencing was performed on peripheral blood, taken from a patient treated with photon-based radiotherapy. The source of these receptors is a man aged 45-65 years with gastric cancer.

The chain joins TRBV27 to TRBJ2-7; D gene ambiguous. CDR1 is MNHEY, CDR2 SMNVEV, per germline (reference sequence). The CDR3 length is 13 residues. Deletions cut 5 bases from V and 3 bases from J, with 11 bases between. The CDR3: CASSLGRVYEQYF. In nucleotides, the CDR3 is TGTGCCAGCAGTCTGGGTAGGGTCTACGAGCAGTACTTC.

CDR3 sequence: CASRSGGDTQYF. The DNA of the CDR3 is TGTGCCAGCAGGTCAGGGGGAGATACGCAGTATTTT. The chain has TRBV7-2 and TRBJ2-3, with 7 bases matching TRBD1. The CDR3 runs to 12 residues. The junction had 2 bases not matched to a gene; V was cut back by 6 bases and J by 5 bases. Germline V gene data show CDR1 as SGHTA and CDR2 as FQGNSA. Combining the CDR3 with reference TRBV7-2 and TRBJ2-3 gives the whole variable domain GAGVSQSPSNKVTEKGKDVELRCDPISGHTALYWYRQSLGQGLEFLIYFQGNSAPDKSGLPSDRFSAERTGGSVSTLTIQRTQQEDSAVYLCASRSGGDTQYFGPGTRLTVL.

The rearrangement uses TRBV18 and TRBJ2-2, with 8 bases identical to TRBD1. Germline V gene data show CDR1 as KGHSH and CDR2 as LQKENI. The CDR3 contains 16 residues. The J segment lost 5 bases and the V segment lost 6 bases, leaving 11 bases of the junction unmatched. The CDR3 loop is CASSSDRERITGELFF. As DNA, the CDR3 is TGTGCCAGCTCCTCGGACAGGGAGAGGATAACCGGGGAGCTGTTTTTT.

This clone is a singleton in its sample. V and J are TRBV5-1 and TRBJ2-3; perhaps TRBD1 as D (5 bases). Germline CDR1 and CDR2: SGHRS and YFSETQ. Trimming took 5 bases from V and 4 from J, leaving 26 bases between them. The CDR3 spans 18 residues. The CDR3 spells CASRSVMGVRVEADTQYF. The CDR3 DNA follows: TGCGCCAGCAGGTCTGTTATGGGTGTCAGGGTGGAAGCAGATACGCAGTATTTT.

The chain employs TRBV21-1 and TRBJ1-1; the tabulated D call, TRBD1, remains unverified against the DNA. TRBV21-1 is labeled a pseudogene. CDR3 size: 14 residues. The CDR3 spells CASRSLTGNTEAFF. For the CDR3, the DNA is TGTGCCAGCAGGTCACTCACAGGGAACACTGAAGCTTTCTTT.

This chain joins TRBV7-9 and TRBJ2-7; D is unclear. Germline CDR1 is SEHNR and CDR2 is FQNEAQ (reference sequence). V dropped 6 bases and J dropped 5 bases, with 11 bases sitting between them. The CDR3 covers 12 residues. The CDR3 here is CASSPEAHEQYF. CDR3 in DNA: TGTGCCAGCAGTCCTGAGGCCCACGAGCAGTACTTC.

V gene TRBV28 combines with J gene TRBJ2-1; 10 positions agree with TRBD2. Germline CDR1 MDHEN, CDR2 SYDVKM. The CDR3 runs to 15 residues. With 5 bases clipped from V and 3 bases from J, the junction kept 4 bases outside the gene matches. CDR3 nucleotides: TGTGCCAGCAGTCTAGCGGGAGCGGGCTACAATGAGCAGTTCTTC. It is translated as CASSLAGAGYNEQFF.

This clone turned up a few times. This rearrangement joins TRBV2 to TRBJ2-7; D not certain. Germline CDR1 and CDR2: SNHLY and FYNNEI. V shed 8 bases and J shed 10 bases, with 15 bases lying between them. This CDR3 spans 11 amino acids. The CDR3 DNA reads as TGTGCCAGCTTACGAGTTAGTATACAGTACTTC. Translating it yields CASLRVSIQYF.

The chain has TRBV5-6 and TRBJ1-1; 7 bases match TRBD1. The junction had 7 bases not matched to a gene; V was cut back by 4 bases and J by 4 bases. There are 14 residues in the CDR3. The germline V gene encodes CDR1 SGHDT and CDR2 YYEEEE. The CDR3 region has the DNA TGTGCCAGCAGCCCACAGGGGTGGGGCACTGAAGCTTTCTTT. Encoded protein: CASSPQGWGTEAFF.

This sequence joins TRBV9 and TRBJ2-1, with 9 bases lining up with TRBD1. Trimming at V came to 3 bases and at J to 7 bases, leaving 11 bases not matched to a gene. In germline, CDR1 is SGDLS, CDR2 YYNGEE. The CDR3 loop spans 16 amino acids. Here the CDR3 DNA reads TGTGCCAGCAGCGCCAGAAAACAGGGGGCGGTGAATGAGCAGTTCTTC. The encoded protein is CASSARKQGAVNEQFF.

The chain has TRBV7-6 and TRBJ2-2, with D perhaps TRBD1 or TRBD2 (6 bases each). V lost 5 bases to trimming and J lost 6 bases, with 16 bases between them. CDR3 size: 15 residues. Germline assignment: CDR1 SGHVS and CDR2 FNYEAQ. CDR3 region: CASSPRKGEAGELFF. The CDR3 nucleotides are TGTGCCAGCAGCCCCCGGAAGGGGGAGGCCGGGGAGCTGTTTTTT.

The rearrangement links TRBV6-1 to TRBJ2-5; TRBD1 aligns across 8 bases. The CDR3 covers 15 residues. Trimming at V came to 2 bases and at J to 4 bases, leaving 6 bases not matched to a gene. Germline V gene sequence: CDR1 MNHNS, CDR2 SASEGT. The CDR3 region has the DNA TGTGCCAGCAGTGAATGGACAGGGACAGGAGAGACCCAGTACTTC. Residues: CASSEWTGTGETQYF.

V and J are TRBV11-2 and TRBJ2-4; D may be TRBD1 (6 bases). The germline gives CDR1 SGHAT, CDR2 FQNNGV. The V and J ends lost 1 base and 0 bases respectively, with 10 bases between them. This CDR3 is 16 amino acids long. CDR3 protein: CASSLVGQLAKNIQYF. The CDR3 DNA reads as TGTGCCAGCAGCTTAGTAGGACAGCTAGCCAAAAACATTCAGTACTTC.

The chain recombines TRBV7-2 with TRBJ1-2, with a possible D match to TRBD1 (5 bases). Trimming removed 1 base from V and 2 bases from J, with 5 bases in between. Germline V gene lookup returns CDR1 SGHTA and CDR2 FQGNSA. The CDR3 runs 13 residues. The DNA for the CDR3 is TGTGCCAGCAGCTTAGGGGGCAACTATGGCTACACCTTC. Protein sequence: CASSLGGNYGYTF.

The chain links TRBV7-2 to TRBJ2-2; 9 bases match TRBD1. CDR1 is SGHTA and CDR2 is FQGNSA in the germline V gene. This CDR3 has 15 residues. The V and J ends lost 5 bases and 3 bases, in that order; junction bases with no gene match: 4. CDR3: CASSPRDRDTGELFF. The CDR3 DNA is TGTGCCAGCAGCCCCCGGGACAGGGACACCGGGGAGCTGTTTTTT.

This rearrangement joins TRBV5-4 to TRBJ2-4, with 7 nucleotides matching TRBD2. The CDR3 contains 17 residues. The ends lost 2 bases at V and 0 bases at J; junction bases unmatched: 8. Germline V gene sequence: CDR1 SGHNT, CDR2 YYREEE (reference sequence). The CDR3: CASSFGGGAVAKNIQYF. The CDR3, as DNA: TGTGCCAGCAGCTTTGGGGGAGGGGCTGTAGCCAAAAACATTCAGTACTTC.

CDR3 bases: TGCAGCTTCAACCCTACCCCGGGACAGGGGCCAGATACGCAGCATTTT. As protein: CSFNPTPGQGPDTQHF. V gene TRBV29-1 combines with J gene TRBJ2-3; 10 bases agree with TRBD1. The J call could be wrong; TRBJ1-5 is a better fit for the DNA end. Germline-derived CDR1 and CDR2 are SQVTM and ANQGSEA. CDR3 length equals 16 residues.

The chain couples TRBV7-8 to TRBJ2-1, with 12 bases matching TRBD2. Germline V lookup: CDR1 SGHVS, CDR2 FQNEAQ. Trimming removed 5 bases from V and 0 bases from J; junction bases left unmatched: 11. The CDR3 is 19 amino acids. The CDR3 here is CASSKTYGLAGSSYNEQFF. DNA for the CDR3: TGTGCCAGCAGCAAAACCTACGGACTAGCGGGAAGCTCCTACAATGAGCAGTTCTTC.

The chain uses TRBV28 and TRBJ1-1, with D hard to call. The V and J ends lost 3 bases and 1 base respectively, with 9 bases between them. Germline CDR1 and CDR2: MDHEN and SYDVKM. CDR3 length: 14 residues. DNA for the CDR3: TGTGCCAGCAGTTTCGGGAGGAAGAACACTGAAGCTTTCTTT. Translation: CASSFGRKNTEAFF.

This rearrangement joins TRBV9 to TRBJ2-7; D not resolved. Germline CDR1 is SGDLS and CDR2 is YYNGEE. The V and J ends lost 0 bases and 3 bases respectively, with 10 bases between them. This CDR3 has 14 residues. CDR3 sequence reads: CASSVGVQDYEQYF. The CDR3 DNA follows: TGTGCCAGCAGCGTAGGAGTACAAGACTACGAGCAGTACTTC.

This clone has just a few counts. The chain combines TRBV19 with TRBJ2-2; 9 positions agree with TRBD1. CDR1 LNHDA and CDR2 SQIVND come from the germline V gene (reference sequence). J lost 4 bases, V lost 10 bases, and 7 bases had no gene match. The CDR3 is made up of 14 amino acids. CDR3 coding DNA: TGTGCCATCTTCGGGACAGGGTTCACCGGGGAGCTGTTTTTT. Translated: CAIFGTGFTGELFF.

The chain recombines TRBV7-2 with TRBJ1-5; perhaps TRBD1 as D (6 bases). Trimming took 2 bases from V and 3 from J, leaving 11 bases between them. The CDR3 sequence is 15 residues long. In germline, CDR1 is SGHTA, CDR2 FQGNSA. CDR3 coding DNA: TGTGCCAGCAGCTTACGGGTGGGGGCCAATCAGCCCCAGCATTTT. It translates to CASSLRVGANQPQHF.

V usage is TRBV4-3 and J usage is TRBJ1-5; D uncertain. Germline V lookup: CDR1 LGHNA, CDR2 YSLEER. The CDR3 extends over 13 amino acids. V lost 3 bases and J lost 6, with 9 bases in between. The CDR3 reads CASSQGQSQPQHF. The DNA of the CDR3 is TGCGCCAGCAGCCAGGGTCAATCTCAGCCCCAGCATTTT.

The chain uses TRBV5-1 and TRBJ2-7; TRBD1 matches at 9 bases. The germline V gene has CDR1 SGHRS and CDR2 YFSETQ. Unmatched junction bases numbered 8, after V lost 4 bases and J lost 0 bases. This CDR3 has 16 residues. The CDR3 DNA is TGCGCCAGCAGCCCCGGACAGGGGAGGGGCTCCTACGAGCAGTACTTC. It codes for CASSPGQGRGSYEQYF. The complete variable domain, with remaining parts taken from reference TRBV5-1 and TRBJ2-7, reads KAGVTQTPRYLIKTRGQQVTLSCSPISGHRSVSWYQQTPGQGLQFLFEYFSETQRNKGNFPGRFSGRQFSNSRSEMNVSTLELGDSALYLCASSPGQGRGSYEQYFGPGTRLTVT.

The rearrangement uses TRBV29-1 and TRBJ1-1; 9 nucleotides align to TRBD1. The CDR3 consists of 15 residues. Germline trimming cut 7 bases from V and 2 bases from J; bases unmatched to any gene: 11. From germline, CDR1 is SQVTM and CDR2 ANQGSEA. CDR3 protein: CSARRDREENTEAFF. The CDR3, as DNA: TGCAGCGCGAGGCGGGACAGGGAGGAAAACACTGAAGCTTTCTTT.

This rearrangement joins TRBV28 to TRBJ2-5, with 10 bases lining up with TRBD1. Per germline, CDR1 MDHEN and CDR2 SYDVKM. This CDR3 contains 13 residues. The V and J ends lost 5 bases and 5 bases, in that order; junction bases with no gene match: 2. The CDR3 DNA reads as TGTGCCAGCAGTAGGGGACAGGGGGAGACCCAGTACTTC. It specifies CASSRGQGETQYF. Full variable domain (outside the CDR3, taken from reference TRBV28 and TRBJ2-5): DVKVTQSSRYLVKRTGEKVFLECVQDMDHENMFWYRQDPGLGLRLIYFSYDVKMKEKGDIPEGYSVSREKKERFSLILESASTNQTSMYLCASSRGQGETQYFGPGTRLLVL.